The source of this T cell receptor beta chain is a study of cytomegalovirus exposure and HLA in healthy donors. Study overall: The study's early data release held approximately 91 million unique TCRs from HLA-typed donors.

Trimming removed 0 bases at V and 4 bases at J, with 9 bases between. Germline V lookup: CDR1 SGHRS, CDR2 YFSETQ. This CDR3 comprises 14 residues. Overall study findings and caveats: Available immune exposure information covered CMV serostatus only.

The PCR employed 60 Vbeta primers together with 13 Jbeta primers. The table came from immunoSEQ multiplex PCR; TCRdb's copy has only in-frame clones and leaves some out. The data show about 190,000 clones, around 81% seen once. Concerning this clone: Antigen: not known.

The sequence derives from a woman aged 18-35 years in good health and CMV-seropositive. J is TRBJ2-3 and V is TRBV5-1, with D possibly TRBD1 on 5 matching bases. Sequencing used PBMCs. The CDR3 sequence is CASSLDLGPDTQYF. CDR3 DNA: TGCGCCAGCAGCTTGGACCTGGGGCCAGATACGCAGTATTTT.